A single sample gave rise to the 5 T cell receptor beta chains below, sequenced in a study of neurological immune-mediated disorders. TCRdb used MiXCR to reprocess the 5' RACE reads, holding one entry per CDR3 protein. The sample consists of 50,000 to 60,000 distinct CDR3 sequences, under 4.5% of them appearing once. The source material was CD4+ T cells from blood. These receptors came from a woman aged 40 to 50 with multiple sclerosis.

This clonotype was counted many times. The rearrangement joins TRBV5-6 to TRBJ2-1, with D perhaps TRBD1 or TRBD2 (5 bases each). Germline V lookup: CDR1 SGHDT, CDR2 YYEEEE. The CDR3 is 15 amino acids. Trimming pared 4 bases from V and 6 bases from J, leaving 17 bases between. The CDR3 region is CASSPKRRGLNEQFF. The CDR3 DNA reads TGTGCCAGCAGCCCGAAGCGCCGGGGCCTCAATGAGCAGTTCTTC.

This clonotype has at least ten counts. The CDR3 protein is CASIHRGGDTGELFF. The CDR3 bases are TGTGCCAGTATCCATCGCGGGGGCGACACCGGGGAGCTGTTTTTT. The chain has TRBV19 and TRBJ2-2; weak D call: TRBD2 (7 bases). Trimming removed 7 bases from V and 3 bases from J, with 15 bases in between. CDR1 is LNHDA and CDR2 is SQIVND in the germline V gene (reference sequence). The CDR3 has 15 amino acids.

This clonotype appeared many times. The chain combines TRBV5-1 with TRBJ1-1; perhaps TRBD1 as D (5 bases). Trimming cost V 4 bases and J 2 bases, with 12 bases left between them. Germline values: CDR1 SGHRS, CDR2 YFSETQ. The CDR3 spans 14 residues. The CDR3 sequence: CASSATGPNTEAFF. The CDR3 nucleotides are TGCGCCAGCAGCGCGACGGGACCTAACACTGAAGCTTTCTTT.

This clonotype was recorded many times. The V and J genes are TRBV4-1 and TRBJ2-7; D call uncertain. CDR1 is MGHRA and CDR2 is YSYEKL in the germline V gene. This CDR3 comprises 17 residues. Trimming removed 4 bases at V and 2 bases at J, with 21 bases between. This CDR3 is CASSLYWTAIGAYEQYF. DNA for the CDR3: TGCGCCAGCAGCCTCTACTGGACGGCGATTGGAGCCTACGAGCAGTACTTC.

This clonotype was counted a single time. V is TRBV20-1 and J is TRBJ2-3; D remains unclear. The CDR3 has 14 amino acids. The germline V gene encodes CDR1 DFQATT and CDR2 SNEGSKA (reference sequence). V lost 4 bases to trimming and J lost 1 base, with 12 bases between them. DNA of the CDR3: TGCAGTGCTACGCCCAGCCGGGGCACAGATACGCAGTATTTT. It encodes CSATPSRGTDTQYF.